This TCR beta chain was captured in a study of CXCR3-negative and CXCR3-positive naive CD8 T cells. Points from the study as a whole: Comparably high diversity marked both naive subsets, whereas memory CD8+ cells had much lower diversity. CXCR3-positive naive cells had TRB CDR3s that were more hydrophobic than CXCR3-negative naive cells had.

CDR3 length equals 15 residues. In germline, CDR1 is DFQATT, CDR2 SNEGSKA (reference sequence). Comment on this clonotype: Its antigen is unidentified.

Through 5' RACE with UMI labels, the TRB cDNA libraries were prepared. TCRdb reprocessed the 5' RACE reads and keeps a single row for each CDR3 protein, giving no DNA. This sample's table reports about 50,000 distinct CDR3 sequences. Sample: naive CXCR3+ CD8+ T cells from blood. Subset given: CD45RO-CCR7+CD27+CD95- naive CD8+ T cells expressing CXCR3 (TNR3+). This clonotype was obtained from a human donor in good health. Some clones in this sample may be carry-over from other donors' samples. The V call is TRBV20-1, the J call TRBJ2-3; the D call from TCRdb, TRBD2, cannot be confirmed without DNA. The CDR3: CSAREEADSTDTQYF.